The 10 T cell receptor beta chains listed next were all sequenced from one sample in a study of blood T cells in healthy people across ages. A second about 6 to 12 cycle PCR used barcoded and J-beta primers. From the 5' RACE reads, TCRdb called clonotypes with MiXCR, one entry per CDR3 protein. The table has fewer than 1.5 million distinct CDR3 sequences, roughly 40% seen once. The sample consisted of blood. These receptors originate from a woman aged 18 to 35 in good health.

CDR3 sequence reads: CASSQPGLALEEQYF. The CDR3 nucleotides read TGCGCCAGCAGCCAACCGGGACTAGCGCTTGAAGAGCAGTACTTC. V and J are TRBV4-1 and TRBJ2-5; 10 bases are a match to TRBD2. CDR1 and CDR2 from the germline V gene are MGHRA and YSYEKL. The trim removed 2 bases at V and 11 bases at J, leaving 11 bases unmatched. This CDR3 is built from 15 residues.

This clonotype came up once. The chain joins TRBV6-1 to TRBJ2-3; maybe TRBD2 (5 bases). The CDR3 consists of 15 residues. CDR1 is MNHNS, CDR2 SASEGT, per germline. V was pared by 2 bases and J by 2 bases, with 11 bases between. The CDR3 loop reads CASSESRGYTDTQYF. DNA of the CDR3: TGTGCCAGCAGTGAATCCCGGGGTTACACAGATACGCAGTATTTT.

The chain uses TRBV30 and TRBJ2-7; D gene uncertain. V was shortened by 2 bases and J by 3 bases, with 8 bases between the two germline ends. The CDR3 is made up of 12 amino acids. Germline lookup yields CDR1 GTSNPN and CDR2 SVGIG (reference sequence). CDR3 protein: CAWSTGIYEQYF. CDR3 bases: TGTGCCTGGAGTACCGGAATCTACGAGCAGTACTTC.

V usage is TRBV25-1 and J usage is TRBJ1-2, with 7 bases that match TRBD1. This CDR3 has 13 amino acids. J lost 3 bases, V lost 7 bases, and 5 bases had no gene match. Germline loops: CDR1 MGHDK, CDR2 SYGVNS. CDR3 in DNA: TGTGCCAGCAAATGGGACAGCGACTATGGCTACACCTTC. Translated: CASKWDSDYGYTF.

In the case of this clonotype: A junction boundary mismatches the germline segment, possibly from a read error. V gene TRBV7-9 combines with J gene TRBJ2-2; the D gene could be TRBD1 or TRBD2 (5 bases each). The length of the CDR3 is 14 residues. From germline, CDR1 is SEHNR and CDR2 FQNEAQ (reference sequence). In DNA, the CDR3 is TGTGCCAGCAGCTTGTATCAGGGAGCCCGCGAGCAGTTTTTT. Amino acid sequence: CASSLYQGAREQFF.

This clonotype was observed a handful of times. The junction does not match germline at one end; this may be a read error. The chain uses TRBV20-1 and TRBJ2-5; 9 bases fit TRBD2. The CDR3 runs to 15 residues. The germline V gene encodes CDR1 DFQATT and CDR2 SNEGSKA (reference sequence). CDR3 DNA sequence: TGCAGTGCTCCGAGACTAGCGGAGATCCAAGAGACCCAGTACTTT. This sequence encodes CSAPRLAEIQETQYF.

J is TRBJ2-4 and V is TRBV3-1; D could derive from TRBD1 or TRBD2 (5 bases each). The ends were cut back, 0 bases at V and 8 bases at J, with 14 bases in the middle. The CDR3 has 15 amino acids. The V gene's germline CDR1 is LGHDT and CDR2 YNNKEL (reference sequence). In DNA form, the CDR3 reads TGTGCCAGCAGCCAAGATATTTTGAGGGGTGACATTCAGTACTTC. It yields the protein CASSQDILRGDIQYF.

The chain joins TRBV4-1 to TRBJ2-2, with D hard to call. CDR3 length: 16 amino acids. The ends were cut back, 1 base at V and 3 bases at J, with 12 bases in the middle. CDR1 is MGHRA and CDR2 is YSYEKL in the germline V gene. CDR3: CASSQGAVGDTGELFF. CDR3 nucleotide sequence: TGCGCCAGCAGCCAAGGGGCCGTTGGCGACACCGGGGAGCTGTTTTTT.

This clonotype was picked up many times. V gene TRBV3-1 combines with J gene TRBJ2-1, with 11 bases matching TRBD2. The J segment lost 7 bases and the V segment lost 4 bases, leaving 6 bases of the junction unmatched. The CDR3 extends over 15 amino acids. Germline V gene data show CDR1 as LGHDT and CDR2 as YNNKEL (reference sequence). The CDR3: CASSPLAGGRNEQFF. The CDR3 DNA follows: TGTGCCAGCAGCCCCCTAGCGGGGGGTAGAAATGAGCAGTTCTTC.

The rearrangement links TRBV19 to TRBJ2-4, with unresolved D. The closer fit of TRBJ2-5 to the DNA end suggests the J call may be wrong. Looked up from germline, CDR1 is LNHDA and CDR2 is SQIVND (reference sequence). This CDR3 spans 14 amino acids. The CDR3 DNA is TGTGCCAGTAGTATAGGACTTTCCCAAGAGACCCAGTACTTC. Translated, it gives CASSIGLSQETQYF.